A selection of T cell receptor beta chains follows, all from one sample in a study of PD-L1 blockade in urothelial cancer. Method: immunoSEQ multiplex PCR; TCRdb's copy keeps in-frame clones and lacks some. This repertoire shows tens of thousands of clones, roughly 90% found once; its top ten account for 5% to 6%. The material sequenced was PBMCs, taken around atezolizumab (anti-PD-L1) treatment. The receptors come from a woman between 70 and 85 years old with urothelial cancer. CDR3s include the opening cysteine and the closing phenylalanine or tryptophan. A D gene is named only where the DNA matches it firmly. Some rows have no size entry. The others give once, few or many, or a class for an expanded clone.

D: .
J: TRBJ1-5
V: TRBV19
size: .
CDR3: CASTHRESQPQHF
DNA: TGTGCCAGTACCCACCGGGAGAGTCAGCCCCAGCATTTT

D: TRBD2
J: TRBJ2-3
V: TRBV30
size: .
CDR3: CAWSGGGENTDTQYF
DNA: TGTGCCTGGAGTGGGGGAGGGGAGAACACAGATACGCAGTATTTT

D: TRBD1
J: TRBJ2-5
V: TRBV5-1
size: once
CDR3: CASSFPTGGLNSETQYF
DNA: TGCGCCAGCAGCTTTCCCACAGGGGGCCTTAACTCGGAGACCCAGTACTTC

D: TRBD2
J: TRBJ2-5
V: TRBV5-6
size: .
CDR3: CASSSLAGGETQYF
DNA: TGTGCCAGCAGCTCACTAGCGGGGGGGGAGACCCAGTACTTC

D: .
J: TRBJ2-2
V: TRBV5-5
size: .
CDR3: CASSHGGDREELFF
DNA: TGTGCCAGCAGCCACGGGGGGGACAGGGAAGAGCTGTTTTTT

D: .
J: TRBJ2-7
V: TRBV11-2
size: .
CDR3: CASSFTGEDEQYF
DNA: TGTGCCAGCAGCTTTACAGGGGAGGACGAGCAGTACTTC

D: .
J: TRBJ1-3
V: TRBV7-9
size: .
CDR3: CASSLSGQQTGNTIYF
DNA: TGTGCCAGCAGCTTATCAGGACAGCAGACAGGAAACACCATATATTTT

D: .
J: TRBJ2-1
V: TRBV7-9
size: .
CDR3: CASSPNYFSDNEQFF
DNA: TGTGCCAGCAGTCCGAACTATTTTTCTGACAATGAGCAGTTCTTC

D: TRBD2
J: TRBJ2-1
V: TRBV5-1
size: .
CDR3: CASSLGGAGGRNEQFF
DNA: TGCGCCAGCAGCTTGGGAGGGGCGGGAGGCCGGAATGAGCAGTTCTTC

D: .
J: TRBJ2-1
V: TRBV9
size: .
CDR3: CASSVFPGSYEQFF
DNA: TGTGCCAGCAGCGTATTCCCAGGGTCCTATGAGCAGTTCTTC

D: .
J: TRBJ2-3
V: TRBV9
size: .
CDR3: CASSERDSSGAQYF
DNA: TGTGCCAGCAGCGAACGGGACTCTTCGGGGGCGCAGTATTTT

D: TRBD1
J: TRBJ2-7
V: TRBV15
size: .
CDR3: CATSREVQGAFYEQYF
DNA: TGTGCCACCAGCAGAGAAGTACAGGGGGCTTTCTACGAGCAGTACTTC

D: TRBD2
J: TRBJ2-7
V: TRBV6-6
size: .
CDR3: CASSISGTSGRREQYF
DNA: TGTGCCAGCAGTATCTCCGGGACTAGCGGGCGAAGGGAGCAGTACTTC

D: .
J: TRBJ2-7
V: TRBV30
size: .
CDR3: CAWRGTRYEQYF
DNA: TGTGCCTGGAGAGGTACTAGATACGAGCAGTACTTC

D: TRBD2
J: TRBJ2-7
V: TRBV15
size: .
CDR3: CATSREGGGIYEQYF
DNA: TGTGCCACCAGCAGAGAGGGGGGAGGGATCTACGAGCAGTACTTC

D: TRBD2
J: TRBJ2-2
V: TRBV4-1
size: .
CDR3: CASSRLAGGINTGELFF
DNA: TGCGCCAGCAGCCGGTTAGCGGGGGGGATTAACACCGGGGAGCTGTTTTTT

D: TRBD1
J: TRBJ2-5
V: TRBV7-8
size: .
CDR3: CASSSTSDRGRIETQYF
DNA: TGTGCCAGCAGCTCGACTTCGGACAGGGGGCGCATCGAGACCCAGTACTTC

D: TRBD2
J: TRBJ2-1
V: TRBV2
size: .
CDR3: CASSWTSGSNEQFF
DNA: TGTGCCAGCAGTTGGACTAGCGGGAGCAATGAGCAGTTCTTC

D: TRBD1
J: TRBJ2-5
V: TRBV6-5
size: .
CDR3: CASRPGTVQETQYF
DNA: TGTGCCAGCCGGCCCGGGACAGTCCAAGAGACCCAGTACTTC

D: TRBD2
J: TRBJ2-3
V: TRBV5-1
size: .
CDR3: CASSEGLPTTDTQYF
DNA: TGCGCCAGCAGCGAGGGACTACCGACCACAGATACGCAGTATTTT

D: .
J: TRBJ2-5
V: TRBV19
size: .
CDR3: CASSIGRGQETQYF
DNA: TGTGCCAGTAGTATAGGCAGGGGACAAGAGACCCAGTACTTC

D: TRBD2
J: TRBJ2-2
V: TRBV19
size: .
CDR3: CASSAGLAVTGELFF
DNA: TGTGCCAGTAGTGCCGGACTAGCGGTGACCGGGGAGCTGTTTTTT

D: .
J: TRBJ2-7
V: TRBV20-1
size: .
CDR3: CSARSSYEQYF
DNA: TGCAGTGCTAGATCTTCCTACGAGCAGTACTTC

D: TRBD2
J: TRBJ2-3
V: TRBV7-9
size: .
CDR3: CASRSPYGEAGGTDTQYF
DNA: TGTGCCAGCAGGTCCCCCTACGGGGAAGCGGGGGGCACAGATACGCAGTATTTT

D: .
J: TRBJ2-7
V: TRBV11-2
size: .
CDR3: CASSLGVYEQYF
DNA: TGTGCCAGCAGCCTCGGGGTCTACGAGCAGTACTTC

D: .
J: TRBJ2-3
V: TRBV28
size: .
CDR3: CASSSSVPSTDTQYF
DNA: TGTGCCAGCAGTTCTAGCGTTCCTAGCACAGATACGCAGTATTTT

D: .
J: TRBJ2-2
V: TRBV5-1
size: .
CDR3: CASSLGAYTGELFF
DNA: TGCGCCAGCAGCTTGGGGGCCTACACCGGGGAGCTGTTTTTT

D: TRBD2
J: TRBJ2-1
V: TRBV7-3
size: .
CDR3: CASSSGTSGIEQFF
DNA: TGTGCCAGCAGCTCCGGGACTAGCGGGATTGAGCAGTTCTTC

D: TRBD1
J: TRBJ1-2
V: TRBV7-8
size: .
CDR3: CASSYPGQGGFNYGYTF
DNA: TGTGCCAGCAGCTACCCGGGACAGGGTGGGTTTAACTATGGCTACACCTTC

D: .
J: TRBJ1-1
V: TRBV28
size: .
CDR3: CASSLSHYTEAFF
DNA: TGTGCCAGCAGTTTATCACATTACACTGAAGCTTTCTTT

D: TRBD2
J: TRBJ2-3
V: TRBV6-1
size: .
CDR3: CASSAILAGVRSDTQYF
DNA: TGTGCCAGCAGTGCCATCCTAGCGGGAGTACGCTCAGATACGCAGTATTTT

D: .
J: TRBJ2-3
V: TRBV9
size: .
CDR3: CASSVLASVHTDTQYF
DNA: TGTGCCAGCAGCGTATTGGCTAGCGTGCACACAGATACGCAGTATTTT

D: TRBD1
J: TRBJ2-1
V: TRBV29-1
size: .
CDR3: CSVVLGQEGNEQFF
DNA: TGCAGCGTCGTACTGGGACAGGAGGGGAATGAGCAGTTCTTC

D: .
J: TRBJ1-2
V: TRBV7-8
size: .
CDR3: CASSPGLGNYGYTF
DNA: TGTGCCAGCAGCCCCGGACTGGGGAACTATGGCTACACCTTC

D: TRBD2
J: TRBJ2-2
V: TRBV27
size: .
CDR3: CASSPWEGRTGELFF
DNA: TGTGCCAGCAGTCCCTGGGAGGGGCGGACCGGGGAGCTGTTTTTT

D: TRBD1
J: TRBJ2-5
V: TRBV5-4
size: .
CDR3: CASSLGRDREQETQYF
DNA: TGTGCCAGCAGCTTGGGACGAGACAGGGAGCAAGAGACCCAGTACTTC

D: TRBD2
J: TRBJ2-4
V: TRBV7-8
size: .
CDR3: CASSPPGLAGVIAKNIQYF
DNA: TGTGCCAGCAGCCCACCGGGACTAGCGGGGGTGATAGCCAAAAACATTCAGTACTTC

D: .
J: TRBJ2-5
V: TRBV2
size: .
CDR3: CASSGRGHPQTQYF
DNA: TGTGCCAGCAGTGGCCGTGGCCACCCGCAGACCCAGTACTTC

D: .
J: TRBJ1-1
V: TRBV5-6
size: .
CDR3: CASSLFSEAFF
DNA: TGTGCCAGCAGCTTGTTCTCTGAAGCTTTCTTT

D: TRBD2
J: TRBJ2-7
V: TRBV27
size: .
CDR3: CASSLLISGNEQYF
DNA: TGTGCCAGCAGTTTATTAATCAGCGGGAACGAGCAGTACTTC

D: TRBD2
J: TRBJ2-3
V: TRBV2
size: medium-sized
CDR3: CASDGGRAVDTQYF
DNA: TGTGCCAGCGACGGCGGGAGAGCGGTAGATACGCAGTATTTT

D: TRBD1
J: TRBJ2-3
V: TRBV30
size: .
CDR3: CAWTGTGPDTQYF
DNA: TGTGCCTGGACCGGGACAGGGCCAGATACGCAGTATTTT

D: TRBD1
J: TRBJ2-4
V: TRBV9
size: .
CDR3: CASSPMTGTENIQYF
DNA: TGTGCCAGCAGCCCAATGACAGGGACCGAAAACATTCAGTACTTC

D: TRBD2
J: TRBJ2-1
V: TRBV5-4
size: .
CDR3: CASRASPGLAGRSSYNEQFF
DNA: TGTGCCAGCAGGGCAAGCCCGGGACTAGCGGGGAGGAGCTCCTACAATGAGCAGTTCTTC

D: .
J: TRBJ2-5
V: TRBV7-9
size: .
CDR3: CASSLQQGEGETQYF
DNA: TGTGCCAGCAGCTTACAACAGGGGGAGGGAGAGACCCAGTACTTC

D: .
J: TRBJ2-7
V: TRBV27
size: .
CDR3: CASSLGRAGLFKYEQYF
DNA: TGTGCCAGCAGTTTGGGCAGGGCAGGGCTATTCAAGTACGAGCAGTACTTC

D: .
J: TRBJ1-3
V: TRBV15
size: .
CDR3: CATSRDPQAFSGNTIYF
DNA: TGTGCCACCAGCAGAGATCCCCAGGCGTTCTCTGGAAACACCATATATTTT

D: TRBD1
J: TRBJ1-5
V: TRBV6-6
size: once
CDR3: CASGQGDQPQHF
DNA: TGTGCCAGCGGACAGGGGGATCAGCCCCAGCATTTT

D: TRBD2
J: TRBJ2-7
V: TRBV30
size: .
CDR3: CAWRDSGRATDEQYF
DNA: TGTGCCTGGAGAGATAGCGGGAGGGCTACGGACGAGCAGTACTTC

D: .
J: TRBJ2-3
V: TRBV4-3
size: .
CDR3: CASSLNTDTQYF
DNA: TGCGCCAGCAGCCTCAACACAGATACGCAGTATTTT

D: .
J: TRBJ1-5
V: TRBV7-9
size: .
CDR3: CASSTDYSNQPQHF
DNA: TGTGCCAGCAGCACGGACTATAGCAATCAGCCCCAGCATTTT

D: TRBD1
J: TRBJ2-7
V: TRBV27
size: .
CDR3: CASSPWTGHYEQYF
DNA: TGTGCCAGCAGTCCCTGGACAGGTCACTACGAGCAGTACTTC

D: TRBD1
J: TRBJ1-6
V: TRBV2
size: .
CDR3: CASRDRVANSPLHF
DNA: TGTGCCAGCAGAGACAGGGTCGCTAATTCACCCCTCCACTTT

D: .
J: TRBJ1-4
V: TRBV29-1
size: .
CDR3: CSVDIEEKLFF
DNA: TGCAGCGTTGATATAGAGGAAAAACTGTTTTTT

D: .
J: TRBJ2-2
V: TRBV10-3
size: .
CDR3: CAIGQPTGAGELFF
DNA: TGTGCCATCGGCCAACCGACAGGAGCCGGGGAGCTGTTTTTT

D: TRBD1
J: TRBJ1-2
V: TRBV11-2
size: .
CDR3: CASSFGQGFGGYTF
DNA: TGTGCCAGCAGCTTCGGACAGGGGTTTGGTGGCTACACCTTC

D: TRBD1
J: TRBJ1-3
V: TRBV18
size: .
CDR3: CASTKDRGHGNTIYF
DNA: TGTGCCAGCACAAAAGACAGGGGGCACGGAAACACCATATATTTT

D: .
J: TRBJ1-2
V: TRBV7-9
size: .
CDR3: CASSTYRADYGYTF
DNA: TGTGCCAGCAGCACCTACAGGGCGGACTATGGCTACACCTTC

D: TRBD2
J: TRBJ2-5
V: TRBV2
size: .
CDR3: CASSESGLAGSQETQYF
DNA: TGTGCCAGCAGTGAATCCGGACTAGCGGGGAGCCAAGAGACCCAGTACTTC

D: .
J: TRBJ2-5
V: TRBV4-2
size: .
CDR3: CASSQAHLGQNHQETQYF
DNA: TGTGCCAGCAGCCAAGCTCACCTCGGACAGAACCACCAAGAGACCCAGTACTTC